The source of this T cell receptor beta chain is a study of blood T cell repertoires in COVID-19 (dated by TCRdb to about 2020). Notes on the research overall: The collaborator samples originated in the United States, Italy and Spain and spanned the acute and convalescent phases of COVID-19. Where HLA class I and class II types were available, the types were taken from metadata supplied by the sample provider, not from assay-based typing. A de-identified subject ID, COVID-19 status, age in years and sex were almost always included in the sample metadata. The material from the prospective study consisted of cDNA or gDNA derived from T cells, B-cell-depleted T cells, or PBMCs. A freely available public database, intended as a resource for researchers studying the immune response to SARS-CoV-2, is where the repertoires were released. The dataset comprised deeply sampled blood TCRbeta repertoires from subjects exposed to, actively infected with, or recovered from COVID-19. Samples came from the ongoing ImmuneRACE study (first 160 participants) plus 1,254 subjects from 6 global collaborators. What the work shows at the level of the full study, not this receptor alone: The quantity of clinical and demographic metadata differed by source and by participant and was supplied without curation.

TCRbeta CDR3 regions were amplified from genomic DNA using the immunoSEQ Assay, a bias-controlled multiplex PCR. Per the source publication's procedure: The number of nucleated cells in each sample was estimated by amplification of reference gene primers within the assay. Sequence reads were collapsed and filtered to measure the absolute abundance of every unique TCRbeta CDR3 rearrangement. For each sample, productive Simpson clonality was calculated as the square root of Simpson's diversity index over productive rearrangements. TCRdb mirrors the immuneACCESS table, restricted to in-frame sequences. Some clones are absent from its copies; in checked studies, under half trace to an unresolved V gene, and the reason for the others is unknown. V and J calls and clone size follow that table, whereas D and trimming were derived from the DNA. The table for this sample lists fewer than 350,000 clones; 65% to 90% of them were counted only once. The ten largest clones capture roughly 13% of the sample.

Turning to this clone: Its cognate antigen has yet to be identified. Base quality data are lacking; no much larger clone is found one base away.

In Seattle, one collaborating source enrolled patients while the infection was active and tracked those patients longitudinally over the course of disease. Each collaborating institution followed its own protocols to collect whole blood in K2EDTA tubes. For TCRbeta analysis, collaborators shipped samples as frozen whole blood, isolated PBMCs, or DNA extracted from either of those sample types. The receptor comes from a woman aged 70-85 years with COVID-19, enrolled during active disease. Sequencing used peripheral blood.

The nucleotide sequence is TGTGCCTCCGCCCGGGGAGGGTCATACTATGGCTACACCTTC. This codes for CASARGGSYYGYTF. In this chain, TRBV30 is recombined with TRBJ1-2; the D gene identity is not certain. CDR1 is given as GTSNPN and CDR2 as SVGIG, both from the germline V gene (reference sequence). From its cysteine to its phenylalanine, the CDR3 spans 14 amino acids. Only the CDR3 DNA is retained, 42 bases long and in frame from the first base. V and J are truncated by 7 bases and 3 bases respectively, leaving an intervening sequence of 18 bases.